This T cell receptor (beta chain) was found in a study of human T cells and chemical hapten exposure. This clonotype was counted many times. The library gave individual cDNA molecules unique molecular identifiers. Source study methods: Counts of TCRs in each sample centred on a median of about 99,000 and extended from approximately 25,000 to 650,000. One entry per CDR3 protein, called by TCRdb with MiXCR from the RACE reads. The V and J calls follow TCRdb's processing rather than the paper's. The sample carries roughly 46,000 distinct CDR3 sequences, about 4.5% recorded once. Trimming cost V 5 bases and J 3 bases, with 6 bases left between them. The CDR3 contains 11 residues. Germline CDR1 reads GTSNPN; CDR2 reads SVGIG (reference sequence). The time point here: healthy volunteer bleed at 2 weeks. Researchers extracted total RNA from unfractionated whole blood.

Sequences were obtained from whole blood. This chain links TRBV30 with TRBJ2-3; D gene unclear. The sequence derives from a human donor in good health. Some clones in this sample may be carry-over from other donors' samples. This chain's CDR3 is CAWSVTDTQYF. The CDR3 bases are TGTGCCTGGTCAGTTACAGATACGCAGTATTTT.